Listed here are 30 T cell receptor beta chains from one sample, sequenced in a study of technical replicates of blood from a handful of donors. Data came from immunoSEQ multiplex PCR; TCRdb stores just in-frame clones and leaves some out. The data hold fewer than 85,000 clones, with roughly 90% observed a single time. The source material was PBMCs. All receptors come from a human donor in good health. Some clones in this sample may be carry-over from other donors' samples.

As DNA, the CDR3 is TGTGCCAGCAGCCCCTCTTTCGGGGAGTCCTACGAGCAGTACTTC. Translated, it gives CASSPSFGESYEQYF. The chain carries TRBV4-2 and TRBJ2-7; possibly TRBD2 for D (5 bases). Germline V gene sequence: CDR1 LGHNA, CDR2 YNFKEQ. This CDR3 contains 15 residues. The V end was cut by 4 bases, the J end by 1 base, with 14 bases between.

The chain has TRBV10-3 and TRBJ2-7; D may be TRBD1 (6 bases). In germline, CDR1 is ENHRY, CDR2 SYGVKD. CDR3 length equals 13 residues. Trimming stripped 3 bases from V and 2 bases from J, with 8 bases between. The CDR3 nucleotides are TGTGCCATCAGTGAAGGACAGCCCTACGAGCAGTACTTC. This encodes CAISEGQPYEQYF.

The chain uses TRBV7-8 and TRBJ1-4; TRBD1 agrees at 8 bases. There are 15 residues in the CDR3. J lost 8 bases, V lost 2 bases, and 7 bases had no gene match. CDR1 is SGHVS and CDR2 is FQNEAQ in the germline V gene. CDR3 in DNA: TGTGCCAGCAGCTTAAGTGGGACAGGATACGAAAAACTGTTTTTT. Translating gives CASSLSGTGYEKLFF.

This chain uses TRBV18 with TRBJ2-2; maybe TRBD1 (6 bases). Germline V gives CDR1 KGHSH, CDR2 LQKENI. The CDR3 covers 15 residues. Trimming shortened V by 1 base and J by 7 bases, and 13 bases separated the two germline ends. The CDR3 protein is CASSPRGLAGGELFF. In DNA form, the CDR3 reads TGTGCCAGCTCACCACGGGGGCTAGCCGGCGGGGAGCTGTTTTTT.

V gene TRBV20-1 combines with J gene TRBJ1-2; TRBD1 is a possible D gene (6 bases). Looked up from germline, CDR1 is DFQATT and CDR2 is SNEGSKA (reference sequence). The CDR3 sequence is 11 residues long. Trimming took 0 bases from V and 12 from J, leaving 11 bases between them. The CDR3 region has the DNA TGCAGTGCTAGAGATCAAAGGGGGAACACCTTC. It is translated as CSARDQRGNTF.

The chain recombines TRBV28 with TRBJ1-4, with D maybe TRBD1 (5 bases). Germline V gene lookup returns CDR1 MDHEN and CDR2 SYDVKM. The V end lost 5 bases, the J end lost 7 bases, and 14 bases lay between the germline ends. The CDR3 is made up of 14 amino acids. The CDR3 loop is CASSGRDGGEKLFF. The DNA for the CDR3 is TGTGCCAGCAGTGGGCGGGATGGGGGTGAAAAACTGTTTTTT.

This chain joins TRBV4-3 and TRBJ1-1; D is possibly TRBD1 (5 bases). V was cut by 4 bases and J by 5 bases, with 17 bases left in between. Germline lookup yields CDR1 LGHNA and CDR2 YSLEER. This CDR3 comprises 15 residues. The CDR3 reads CASSLRQNYHTEAFF. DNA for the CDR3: TGCGCCAGCAGCCTTCGACAGAATTATCATACTGAAGCTTTCTTT.

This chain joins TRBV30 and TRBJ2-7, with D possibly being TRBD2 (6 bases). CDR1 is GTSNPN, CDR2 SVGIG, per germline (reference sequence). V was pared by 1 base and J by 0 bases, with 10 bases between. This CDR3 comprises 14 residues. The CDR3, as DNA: TGTGCCTGGAGTGGGGGCGGGACCTCCTACGAGCAGTACTTC. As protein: CAWSGGGTSYEQYF. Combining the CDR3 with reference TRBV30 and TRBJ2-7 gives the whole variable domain SQTIHQWPATLVQPVGSPLSLECTVEGTSNPNLYWYRQAAGRGLQLLFYSVGIGQISSEVPQNLSASRPQDRQFILSSKKLLLSDSGFYLCAWSGGGTSYEQYFGPGTRLTVT.

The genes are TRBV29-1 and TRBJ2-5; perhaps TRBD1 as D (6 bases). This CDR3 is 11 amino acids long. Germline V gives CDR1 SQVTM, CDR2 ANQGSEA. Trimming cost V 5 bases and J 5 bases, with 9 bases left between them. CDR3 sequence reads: CSVTGTETQYF. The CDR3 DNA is TGCAGCGTTACAGGGACGGAGACCCAGTACTTC.

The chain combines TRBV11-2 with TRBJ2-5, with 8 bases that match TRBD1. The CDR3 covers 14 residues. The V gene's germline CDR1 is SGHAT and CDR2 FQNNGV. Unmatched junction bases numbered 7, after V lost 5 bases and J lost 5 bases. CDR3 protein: CASSLTGAGETQYF. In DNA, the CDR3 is TGTGCCAGCAGCCTGACAGGGGCTGGGGAGACCCAGTACTTC.

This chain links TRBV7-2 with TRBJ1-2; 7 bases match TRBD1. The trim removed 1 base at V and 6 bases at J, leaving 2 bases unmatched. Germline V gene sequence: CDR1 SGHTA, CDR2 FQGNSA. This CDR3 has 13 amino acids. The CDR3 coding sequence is TGTGCCAGCAGCTTAGGAGGGACAGATGGCTACACCTTC. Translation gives CASSLGGTDGYTF.

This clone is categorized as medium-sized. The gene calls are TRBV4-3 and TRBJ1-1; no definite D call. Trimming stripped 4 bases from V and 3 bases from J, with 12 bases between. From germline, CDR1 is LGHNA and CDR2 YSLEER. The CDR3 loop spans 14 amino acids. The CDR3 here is CASSRNRPYTEAFF. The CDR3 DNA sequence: TGCGCCAGCAGCCGAAACAGACCCTACACTGAAGCTTTCTTT.

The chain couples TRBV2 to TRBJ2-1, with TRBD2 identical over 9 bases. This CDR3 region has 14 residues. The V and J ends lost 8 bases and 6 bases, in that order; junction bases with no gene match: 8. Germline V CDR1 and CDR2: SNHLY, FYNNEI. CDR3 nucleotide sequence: TGTGCCAGCTTGGTGCGGGAGGGAGGCAATGAGCAGTTCTTC. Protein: CASLVREGGNEQFF.

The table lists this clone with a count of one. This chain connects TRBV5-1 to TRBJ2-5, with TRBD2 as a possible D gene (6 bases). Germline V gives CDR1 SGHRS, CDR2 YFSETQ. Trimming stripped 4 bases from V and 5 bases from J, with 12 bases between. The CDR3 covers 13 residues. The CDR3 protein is CASSALRGETQYF. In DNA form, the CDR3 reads TGCGCCAGCAGCGCCCTTCGGGGGGAGACCCAGTACTTC. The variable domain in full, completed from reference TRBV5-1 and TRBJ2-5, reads KAGVTQTPRYLIKTRGQQVTLSCSPISGHRSVSWYQQTPGQGLQFLFEYFSETQRNKGNFPGRFSGRQFSNSRSEMNVSTLELGDSALYLCASSALRGETQYFGPGTRLLVL.

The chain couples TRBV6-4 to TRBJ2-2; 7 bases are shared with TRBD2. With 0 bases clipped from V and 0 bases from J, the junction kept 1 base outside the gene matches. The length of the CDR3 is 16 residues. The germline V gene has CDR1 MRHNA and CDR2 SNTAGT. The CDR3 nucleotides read TGTGCCAGCAGTGACTCGGGGGGGGCGAACACCGGGGAGCTGTTTTTT. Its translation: CASSDSGGANTGELFF.

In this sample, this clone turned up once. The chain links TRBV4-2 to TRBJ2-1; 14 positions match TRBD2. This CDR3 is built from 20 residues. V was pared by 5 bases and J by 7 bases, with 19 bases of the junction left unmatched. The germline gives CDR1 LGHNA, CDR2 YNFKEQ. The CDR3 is CASSSSGTSGSSRGRNEQFF. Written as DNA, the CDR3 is TGTGCCAGCAGCTCCTCCGGGACTAGCGGGAGTAGTAGAGGAAGGAATGAGCAGTTCTTC.

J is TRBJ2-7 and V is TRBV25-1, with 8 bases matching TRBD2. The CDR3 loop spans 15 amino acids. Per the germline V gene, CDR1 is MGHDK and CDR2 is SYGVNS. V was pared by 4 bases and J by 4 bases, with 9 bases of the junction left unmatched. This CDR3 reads CASSGGTSKVYEQYF. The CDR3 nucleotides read TGTGCCAGCAGTGGGGGGACTAGTAAGGTTTACGAGCAGTACTTC.

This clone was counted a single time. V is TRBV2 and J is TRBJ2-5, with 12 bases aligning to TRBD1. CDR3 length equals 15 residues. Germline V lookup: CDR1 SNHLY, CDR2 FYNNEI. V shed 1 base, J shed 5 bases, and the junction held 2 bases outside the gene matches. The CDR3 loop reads CASSEGDRGHETQYF. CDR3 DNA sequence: TGTGCCAGCAGTGAAGGGGACAGGGGGCATGAGACCCAGTACTTC.

The DNA of the CDR3 is TGTGCCAGCAGCTCATTCGACAGGGGGCAGAACGAGCAGTACTTC. Amino acid sequence: CASSSFDRGQNEQYF. V and J are TRBV7-2 and TRBJ2-7; 10 bases are a match to TRBD1. Germline lookup yields CDR1 SGHTA and CDR2 FQGNSA. CDR3 length: 15 amino acids. V lost 4 bases, J lost 5 bases, and 8 bases stayed unmatched.

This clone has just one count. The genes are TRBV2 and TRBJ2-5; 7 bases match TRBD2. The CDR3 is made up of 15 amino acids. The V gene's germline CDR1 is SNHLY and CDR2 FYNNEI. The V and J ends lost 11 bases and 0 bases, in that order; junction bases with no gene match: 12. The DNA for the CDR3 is TGTGCCTCAAATAGGCCGCTAGCGGACCAAGAGACCCAGTACTTC. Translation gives CASNRPLADQETQYF.

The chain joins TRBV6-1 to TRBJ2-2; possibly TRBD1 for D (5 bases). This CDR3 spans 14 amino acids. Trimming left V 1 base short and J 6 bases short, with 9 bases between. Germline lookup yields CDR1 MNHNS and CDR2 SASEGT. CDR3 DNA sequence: TGTGCCAGCAGTGAAGTGTGGGGCGCCGGGGAGCTGTTTTTT. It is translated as CASSEVWGAGELFF.

CDR3 nucleotides: TGTGCCAGCAGCGTATCGATCGACAGATCACCCCTCCACTTT. Translated, it gives CASSVSIDRSPLHF. The chain uses TRBV9 and TRBJ1-6; a possible D gene is TRBD1 (5 bases). With 1 base removed from V and 10 bases from J, the gap between germline ends came to 12 bases. Per germline, CDR1 SGDLS and CDR2 YYNGEE. The CDR3 spans 14 residues. The complete variable domain, with remaining parts taken from reference TRBV9 and TRBJ1-6, reads DSGVTQTPKHLITATGQRVTLRCSPRSGDLSVYWYQQSLDQGLQFLIQYYNGEERAKGNILERFSAQQFPDLHSELNLSSLELGDSALYFCASSVSIDRSPLHFGNGTRLTVT.

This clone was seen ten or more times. This chain's CDR3 is CASSDSATDTQYF. Here the CDR3 DNA reads TGTGCCAGCAGTGACTCAGCCACAGATACGCAGTATTTT. The chain uses TRBV6-4 and TRBJ2-3; D call uncertain. CDR3 length: 13 amino acids. Germline V gene data show CDR1 as MRHNA and CDR2 as SNTAGT. The V and J ends lost 0 bases and 2 bases respectively, with 3 bases between them.

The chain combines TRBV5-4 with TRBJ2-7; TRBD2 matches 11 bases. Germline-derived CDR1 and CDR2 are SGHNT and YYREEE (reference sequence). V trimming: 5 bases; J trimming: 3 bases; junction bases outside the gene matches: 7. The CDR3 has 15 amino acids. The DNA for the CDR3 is TGTGCCAGCAGACCCGGGACTAGCGGCAACTACGAGCAGTACTTC. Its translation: CASRPGTSGNYEQYF.

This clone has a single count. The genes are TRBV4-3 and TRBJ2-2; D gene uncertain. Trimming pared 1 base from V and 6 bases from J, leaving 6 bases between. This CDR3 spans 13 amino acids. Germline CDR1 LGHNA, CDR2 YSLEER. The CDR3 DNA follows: TGCGCCAGCAGCCAAGGTCGCGCCGGGGAGCTGTTTTTT. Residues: CASSQGRAGELFF.

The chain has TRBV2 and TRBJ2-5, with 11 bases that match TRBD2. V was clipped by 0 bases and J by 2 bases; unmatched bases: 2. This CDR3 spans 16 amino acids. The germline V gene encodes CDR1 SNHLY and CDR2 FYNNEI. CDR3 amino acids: CASSEAVAGGQETQYF. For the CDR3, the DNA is TGTGCCAGCAGTGAAGCGGTAGCGGGAGGGCAAGAGACCCAGTACTTC.

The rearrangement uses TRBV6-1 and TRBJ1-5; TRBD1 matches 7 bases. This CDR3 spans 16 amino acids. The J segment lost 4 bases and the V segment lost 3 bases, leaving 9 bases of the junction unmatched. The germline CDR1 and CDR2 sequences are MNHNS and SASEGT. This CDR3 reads CASSERQGLGNQPQHF. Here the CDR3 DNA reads TGTGCCAGCAGTGAGCGACAGGGTTTGGGGAATCAGCCCCAGCATTTT.

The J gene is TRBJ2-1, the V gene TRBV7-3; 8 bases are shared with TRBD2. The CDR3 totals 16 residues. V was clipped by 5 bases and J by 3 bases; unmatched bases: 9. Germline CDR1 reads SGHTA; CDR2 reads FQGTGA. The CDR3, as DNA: TGTGCCAGCAGCCTCCCGGAACGGGGGGGCTACAATGAGCAGTTCTTC. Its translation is CASSLPERGGYNEQFF.

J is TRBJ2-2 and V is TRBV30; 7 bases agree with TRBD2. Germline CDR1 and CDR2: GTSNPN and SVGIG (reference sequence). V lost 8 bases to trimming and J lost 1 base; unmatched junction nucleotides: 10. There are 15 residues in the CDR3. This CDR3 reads CARSRTSVNTGELFF. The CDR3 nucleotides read TGTGCCCGATCGCGAACTAGCGTGAACACCGGGGAGCTGTTTTTT.

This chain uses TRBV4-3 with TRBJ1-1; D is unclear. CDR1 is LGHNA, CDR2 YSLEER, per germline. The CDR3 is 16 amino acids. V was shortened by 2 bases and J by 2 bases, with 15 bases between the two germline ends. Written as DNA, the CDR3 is TGCGCCAGCAGCCAACTATGGCCGGGTCCTAACACTGAAGCTTTCTTT. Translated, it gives CASSQLWPGPNTEAFF.